Each of the 23 T cell receptor beta chains below was sequenced from the same sample in a study of T cells after yellow fever vaccination (dated by TCRdb to about 2019). Library method: 5' RACE. TCRdb shows the sequencer as Illumina HiSeq 2500. The public sequencing data were trimmed at Q25 with fastp and processed into clonotypes with MiXCR by TCRdb, which kept only in-frame beta chains. One record per CDR3 amino acid sequence lists the most common genes and DNA. The sample includes roughly 120,000 distinct CDR3 sequences, with roughly 7.2% observed a single time. The top ten hold 2.7% of the sample. This sample's treatment or condition label indicates: live attenuated yellow fever vaccine strain. Material: CD4+ T cells sorted from PBMCs, obtained approximately 47 days after the first yellow fever vaccination. The receptor source for this set is a man younger than 35 who received the YFV17D yellow fever vaccine.

This clonotype was detected many times. V is TRBV11-2 and J is TRBJ2-5; a weak D match, TRBD2 (5 bases). The CDR3 has 14 amino acids. Germline V gene sequence: CDR1 SGHAT, CDR2 FQNNGV. V was trimmed by 5 bases and J by 5 bases, leaving 15 bases between them. The CDR3 DNA follows: TGTGCCAGCAGCACCGCTAGAGGGTGGGAGACCCAGTACTTC. Translation gives CASSTARGWETQYF.

On this clonotype: A single base separates this from a much larger clone, so it may be a read error. The V and J genes are TRBV7-2 and TRBJ2-5; 9 bases agree with TRBD2. J gave up 5 bases and V 2 bases, and 9 bases lay outside the gene matches. CDR1 and CDR2 from the germline V gene are SGHTA and FQGNSA. This CDR3 is 16 amino acids long. The CDR3 DNA reads TGTGCCAGCAGCTTACCTCTAGCGGGGTACCGGGAGACCCAGTACTTC. As protein: CASSLPLAGYRETQYF.

This clonotype showed up many times. V gene TRBV6-5 combines with J gene TRBJ1-1; possibly TRBD1 for D (5 bases). Trimming shortened V by 3 bases and J by 7 bases, and 12 bases separated the two germline ends. The CDR3 totals 13 residues. Germline CDR1 and CDR2: MNHEY and SVGAGI. In DNA form, the CDR3 reads TGTGCCAGCAGTTATGGGCTTGGGGGTGAAGCTTTCTTT. It translates to CASSYGLGGEAFF.

This clonotype has more than one count but fewer than ten. The chain is built from TRBV7-8 and TRBJ2-5; 11 positions match TRBD2. The CDR3 has 16 amino acids. Per the germline V gene, CDR1 is SGHVS and CDR2 is FQNEAQ. Trimming cost V 2 bases and J 4 bases; bases outside gene matches: 6. The CDR3 spells CASSLRGLAAPETQYF. CDR3 DNA: TGTGCCAGCAGCTTACGGGGACTAGCGGCCCCAGAGACCCAGTACTTC.

This clonotype was counted at least ten times. V gene TRBV5-1 combines with J gene TRBJ2-2, with D possibly TRBD2 on 5 matching bases. V was shortened by 4 bases and J by 1 base, with 14 bases between the two germline ends. This CDR3 is 16 amino acids long. Germline V gene sequence: CDR1 SGHRS, CDR2 YFSETQ. Written as DNA, the CDR3 is TGCGCCAGCAGCCAAGGACTGGCGGGGAACACCGGGGAGCTGTTTTTT. Encoded protein: CASSQGLAGNTGELFF.

This clonotype was picked up many times. This chain uses TRBV7-3 with TRBJ2-3; TRBD1 agrees at 8 bases. After removal of 5 bases from V and 4 bases from J, the junction contained 8 bases not matched to a gene. CDR1 and CDR2 from the germline V gene are SGHTA and FQGTGA. The CDR3 extends over 15 amino acids. The CDR3 loop reads CASSQDRGRADTQYF. CDR3 nucleotide sequence: TGTGCCAGCAGCCAAGACAGGGGTCGGGCAGATACGCAGTATTTT.

This clonotype occurred many times. CDR3 DNA: TGTGCCAGCAGCTTCGACAGGGGTCGGCAGCCCCAGCATTTT. Translated: CASSFDRGRQPQHF. The chain links TRBV7-2 to TRBJ1-5, with TRBD1 matching 8 bases. This CDR3 region has 14 residues. The germline gives CDR1 SGHTA, CDR2 FQGNSA. Losses at the gene ends were 3 bases for V and 7 bases for J; bases not matched to a gene: 5. The full variable domain, its missing parts supplied by reference TRBV7-2 and TRBJ1-5, is GAGVSQSPSNKVTEKGKDVELRCDPISGHTALYWYRQSLGQGLEFLIYFQGNSAPDKSGLPSDRFSAERTGGSVSTLTIQRTQQEDSAVYLCASSFDRGRQPQHFGDGTRLSIL.

V usage is TRBV11-2 and J usage is TRBJ2-2; 16 positions agree with TRBD2. The CDR3 has 18 residues. Trimming took 4 bases from V and 4 from J; bases not matched to a gene: 6. The germline V gene encodes CDR1 SGHAT and CDR2 FQNNGV. The CDR3: CASSSPGLAGGRTGELFF. CDR3 sequence (DNA): TGTGCCAGCAGCTCACCGGGACTAGCGGGGGGGCGCACCGGGGAGCTGTTTTTT.

This clonotype was detected only a few times. The rearrangement joins TRBV7-9 to TRBJ1-6; no firm D call. Germline V gene sequence: CDR1 SEHNR, CDR2 FQNEAQ (reference sequence). V dropped 4 bases and J dropped 7 bases, with 14 bases sitting between them. The CDR3 consists of 15 residues. The CDR3 sequence: CASSSIGSSNSPLHF. Here the CDR3 DNA reads TGTGCCAGCAGCTCCATAGGTAGCTCGAATTCACCCCTCCACTTT.

In its sample, this clonotype was seen many times. The chain carries TRBV11-2 and TRBJ2-3; a weak D match, TRBD1 (5 bases). Germline V lookup: CDR1 SGHAT, CDR2 FQNNGV. The germline V and J ends were trimmed by 5 bases and 2 bases, with 8 bases remaining between them. This CDR3 contains 13 residues. The CDR3 here is CASSRQSTDTQYF. In nucleotides, the CDR3 is TGTGCCAGCAGCCGACAGTCCACAGATACGCAGTATTTT.

At least ten counts were recorded for this clonotype. The CDR3 bases are TGTGCCAGCCGCCAAGGCAGGGGGCGCGTTGAAAAACTGTTTTTT. This translates into CASRQGRGRVEKLFF. The chain has TRBV6-5 and TRBJ1-4; 8 bases are shared with TRBD1. Germline-derived CDR1 and CDR2 are MNHEY and SVGAGI. V lost 8 bases to trimming and J lost 7 bases; unmatched junction nucleotides: 12. CDR3 size: 15 residues.

This clonotype was found a few times. Here the CDR3 DNA reads TGTGCCAGCGGCGGGGCAGCCTCATACTCTGGGGCCAACGTCCTGACTTTC. This translates into CASGGAASYSGANVLTF. V usage is TRBV6-2 or TRBV6-3 and J usage is TRBJ2-6, with D possibly TRBD2 on 6 matching bases. The V end was cut by 8 bases, the J end by 0 bases, with 17 bases between. The germline CDR1 and CDR2 sequences are MNHEY and SVGEGT. CDR3 length: 17 amino acids.

A few counts support this clonotype. The rearrangement links TRBV4-1 to TRBJ2-5; maybe TRBD2 (6 bases). Looked up from germline, CDR1 is MGHRA and CDR2 is YSYEKL. Trimming left V 8 bases short and J 0 bases short, with 19 bases between. The CDR3 consists of 16 residues. The CDR3 sequence is CASGRSGDPYQETQYF. As DNA, the CDR3 is TGCGCCAGCGGCAGGTCGGGGGACCCGTACCAAGAGACCCAGTACTTC.

In this sample, this clonotype turned up many times. CDR3 sequence: CASSTGQGFNIQYF. In DNA form, the CDR3 reads TGTGCCAGTAGCACAGGGCAGGGTTTCAACATTCAGTACTTC. The chain employs TRBV19 and TRBJ2-4; tentative D call: TRBD1 (6 bases). Germline V gene data show CDR1 as LNHDA and CDR2 as SQIVND (reference sequence). Trimming took off 6 bases at V and 7 bases at J, with 16 bases between the two ends. This CDR3 has 14 residues.

This clonotype has a count of ten or more. The chain has TRBV4-1 and TRBJ2-2, with 12 bases identical to TRBD2. The CDR3 totals 16 residues. In germline, CDR1 is MGHRA, CDR2 YSYEKL. V trimming: 2 bases; J trimming: 6 bases; junction bases outside the gene matches: 4. The CDR3 DNA reads as TGCGCCAGCAGCCAACGGACTAGCGGGGTGTCCGGGGAGCTGTTTTTT. As protein: CASSQRTSGVSGELFF.

This clonotype was detected ten times or more. J is TRBJ2-5 and V is TRBV7-2; 7 bases map to TRBD2. The V gene end was trimmed by 8 bases and the J gene end by 3 bases; junction bases not matched to a gene: 6. Germline values: CDR1 SGHTA, CDR2 FQGNSA. The CDR3 loop spans 13 amino acids. CDR3 DNA sequence: TGTGCCAGCGGTGGGGGGAGGGAAGAGACCCAGTACTTC. This translates into CASGGGREETQYF.

This clonotype was seen more than once but under ten times. The rearrangement joins TRBV5-1 to TRBJ1-1; TRBD1 matches 8 bases. The V segment lost 4 bases and the J segment 4 bases; nucleotides outside the gene matches: 3. CDR1 is SGHRS and CDR2 is YFSETQ in the germline V gene. CDR3 length: 13 amino acids. This CDR3 reads CASSVDRATEAFF. In nucleotides, the CDR3 is TGCGCCAGCAGCGTGGACAGGGCCACTGAAGCTTTCTTT.

This clonotype was counted ten times or more. The chain recombines TRBV10-1 with TRBJ2-6, with a possible D match to TRBD1 (6 bases). The V gene's germline CDR1 is WNHNN and CDR2 SYGVQD (reference sequence). This CDR3 is 14 amino acids long. The V and J ends lost 6 bases and 15 bases respectively, with 21 bases between them. The CDR3, as DNA: TGCGCCAGCAGCGGTAGGGCAGGGGAACAGGCCCTGACTTTC. Translating it yields CASSGRAGEQALTF.

The genes are TRBV15 and TRBJ2-7; 10 nucleotides agree with TRBD2. The length of the CDR3 is 13 residues. V was pared by 4 bases and J by 5 bases, with 2 bases of the junction left unmatched. Germline V lookup: CDR1 LNHNV, CDR2 YYDKDF (reference sequence). The CDR3 DNA is TGTGCCACCAGCACGGGACTAGCGAACGAGCAGTACTTC. Protein product: CATSTGLANEQYF.

This clonotype was recorded at least ten times. This chain links TRBV7-2 with TRBJ2-1; D remains unclear. The CDR3 contains 13 residues. Germline lookup yields CDR1 SGHTA and CDR2 FQGNSA. V lost 5 bases to trimming and J lost 7 bases, with 12 bases between them. The CDR3 protein is CASSTPGENEQFF. CDR3 DNA sequence: TGTGCCAGCAGCACCCCGGGCGAGAATGAGCAGTTCTTC.

This clonotype has at least ten counts. V usage is TRBV28 and J usage is TRBJ2-3; 10 nucleotides line up with TRBD1. V lost 5 bases and J lost 6; bases outside the gene matches: 11. Germline CDR1 and CDR2: MDHEN and SYDVKM. The CDR3 sequence is 16 residues long. As DNA, the CDR3 is TGTGCCAGCAGTCCGCACGGGACAGGGGATTCGGATACGCAGTATTTT. Amino acid sequence: CASSPHGTGDSDTQYF.

The table lists this clonotype with many counts. The rearrangement links TRBV18 to TRBJ2-7, with 7 nucleotides matching TRBD2. Trimming took 6 bases from V and 3 from J; bases not matched to a gene: 11. In germline, CDR1 is KGHSH, CDR2 LQKENI. The CDR3 loop spans 15 amino acids. The CDR3 is CASSPRPSGDYEQYF. The CDR3 nucleotides read TGTGCCAGCTCTCCTAGGCCTAGCGGTGACTACGAGCAGTACTTC.

This clonotype was detected only a few times. The rearrangement links TRBV20-1 to TRBJ1-1, with unresolved D. The CDR3 totals 14 residues. The V and J ends lost 0 bases and 7 bases respectively, with 15 bases between them. CDR1 and CDR2 from the germline V gene are DFQATT and SNEGSKA (reference sequence). CDR3 sequence (DNA): TGCAGTGCTAGAGATCACAAAACAGCTTATGAAGCTTTCTTT. As protein: CSARDHKTAYEAFF.